Described below is a single T cell receptor (beta chain) sequence and its context. What it binds is not known. This entry belongs to a study of T cell responses to AZD1222 COVID-19 vaccine. Study-wide results and limits: Females outnumbered males among donors, who were mostly white British; clonal diversity was possibly underestimated.

The table came from immunoSEQ multiplex PCR; TCRdb's copy has only in-frame clones and leaves some out. The sample gives 70,000 to 95,000 clones, roughly 91% of which show up once; 2.8% is in the top ten. Germline V gives CDR1 LGHNA, CDR2 YNFKEQ. After removal of 6 bases from V and 6 bases from J, the junction contained 11 bases not matched to a gene. The CDR3 runs 15 residues. The sequence derives from an adult in good health. The sample in question was peripheral blood, obtained on day 0 of MenACWY control vaccination. This rearrangement joins TRBV4-2 to TRBJ1-1; TRBD1 agrees at 9 bases. In DNA, the CDR3 is TGTGCCAGCAGTCGCAGCCGGGACAGGGTTCCTGAAGCTTTCTTT. Translated, it gives CASSRSRDRVPEAFF.